This record concerns one T cell receptor beta chain sequence. This sample stems from a study of blood T cell repertoires in COVID-19. Individuals drawn from about two dozen US areas were roughly 18 to 95 years old. What the recovered Cohort 3 donors had was two negative PCRs, clearance, or symptom resolution. CDR1 is SGHKS and CDR2 is YYEKEE in the germline V gene (reference sequence). CDR3 length: 15 amino acids. The V end lost 5 bases, the J end lost 9 bases, and 18 bases lay between the germline ends. Data came from immunoSEQ multiplex PCR; TCRdb stores just in-frame clones and leaves some out. Of 490,000 or so clones listed, about nine tenths are singletons.

The sequenced sample was PBMCs or T cells enriched from blood (not recorded which). The chain is built from TRBV5-5 and TRBJ1-6, with D perhaps TRBD1 (6 bases). This clonotype originated in a woman in her sixties or seventies who had recovered from COVID-19. The CDR3 sequence: CASSFSSGEGSPLHF. CDR3 coding DNA: TGTGCCAGCAGTTTCTCTTCAGGGGAGGGTTCACCCCTCCACTTT. The full variable domain, rest sourced from reference TRBV5-5 and TRBJ1-6, is DAGVTQSPTHLIKTRGQQVTLRCSPISGHKSVSWYQQVLGQGPQFIFQYYEKEERGRGNFPDRFSARQFPNYSSELNVNALLLGDSALYLCASSFSSGEGSPLHFGNGTRLTVT.